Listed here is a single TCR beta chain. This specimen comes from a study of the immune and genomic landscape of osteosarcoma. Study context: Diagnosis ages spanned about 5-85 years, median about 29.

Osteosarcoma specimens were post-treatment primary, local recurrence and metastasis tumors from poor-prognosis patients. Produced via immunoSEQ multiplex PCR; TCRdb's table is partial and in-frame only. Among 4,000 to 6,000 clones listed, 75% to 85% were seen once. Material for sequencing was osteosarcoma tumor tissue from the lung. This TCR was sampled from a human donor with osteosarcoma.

The DNA for the CDR3 is TGTGCCAGCAGTCTTCAGACTCCAACCTCTACTAGCACAGATACGCAGTATTTT. It encodes CASSLQTPTSTSTDTQYF. The rearrangement links TRBV5-4 to TRBJ2-3; D ambiguous. Trimming took off 5 bases at V and 0 bases at J, with 22 bases between the two ends. The CDR3 runs 18 residues. Germline V gene sequence: CDR1 SGHNT, CDR2 YYREEE (reference sequence).